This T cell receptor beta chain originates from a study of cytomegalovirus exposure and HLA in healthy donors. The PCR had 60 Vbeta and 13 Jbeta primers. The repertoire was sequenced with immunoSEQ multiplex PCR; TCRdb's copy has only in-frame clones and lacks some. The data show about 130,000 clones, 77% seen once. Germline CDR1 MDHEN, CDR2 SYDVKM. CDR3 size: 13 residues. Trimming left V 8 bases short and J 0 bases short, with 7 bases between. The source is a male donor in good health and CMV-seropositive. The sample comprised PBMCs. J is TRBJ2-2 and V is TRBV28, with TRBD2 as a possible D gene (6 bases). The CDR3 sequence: CASGTPNTGELFF. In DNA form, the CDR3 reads TGTGCCAGCGGGACTCCGAACACCGGGGAGCTGTTTTTT. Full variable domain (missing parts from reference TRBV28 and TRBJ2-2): DVKVTQSSRYLVKRTGEKVFLECVQDMDHENMFWYRQDPGLGLRLIYFSYDVKMKEKGDIPEGYSVSREKKERFSLILESASTNQTSMYLCASGTPNTGELFFGEGSRLTVL.